The next 27 T cell receptor beta chains were all read from a single sample in a study of control samples from healthy donors and cancer patients. Sequencing used immunoSEQ multiplex PCR; TCRdb keeps in-frame clones, though not all of them. The repertoire holds more than 75,000 clones, with roughly 90% as singletons. Material: PBMCs. The receptor set was obtained from a woman aged 60-75 years with head and neck cancer.

This clone showed up just once. The J gene is TRBJ2-5, the V gene TRBV24-1; perhaps TRBD1 as D (6 bases). Trimming stripped 3 bases from V and 6 bases from J, with 13 bases between. The CDR3 consists of 14 residues. CDR1 KGHDR and CDR2 SFDVKD come from the germline V gene. CDR3 loop: CATSDAGQGKTQYF. The CDR3 DNA reads as TGTGCCACCAGTGATGCAGGGCAGGGGAAGACCCAGTACTTC.

This clone was seen just once. The CDR3: CASRNRSSSYNEQFF. The CDR3 bases are TGTGCCAGCAGAAACAGGTCAAGCTCCTACAATGAGCAGTTCTTC. The J gene is TRBJ2-1, the V gene TRBV6-5; perhaps TRBD1 as D (5 bases). CDR1 and CDR2 (germline): MNHEY, SVGAGI. With 6 bases removed from V and 0 bases from J, the gap between germline ends came to 12 bases. The CDR3 runs to 15 residues.

The count of this clone is one. The CDR3, as DNA: TGTGCCAGCAGCTTAAGGTGGGTTCGCGGGGCTGGCTACAATGAGCAGTTCTTC. Protein: CASSLRWVRGAGYNEQFF. The chain has TRBV11-2 and TRBJ2-1; maybe TRBD2 (6 bases). The CDR3 is 18 amino acids. Germline V lookup: CDR1 SGHAT, CDR2 FQNNGV. Trimming pared 2 bases from V and 3 bases from J, leaving 20 bases between.

This chain links TRBV19 with TRBJ1-1; no firm D call. CDR3 length: 13 residues. Trimming removed 6 bases from V and 0 bases from J, with 8 bases in between. Germline V gives CDR1 LNHDA, CDR2 SQIVND (reference sequence). The CDR3 DNA is TGTGCCAGTAGGTGGCAGCTGAACACTGAAGCTTTCTTT. Translating it yields CASRWQLNTEAFF.

This clone was observed a handful of times. This chain connects TRBV5-1 to TRBJ2-3; 8 bases fit TRBD2. The ends lost 6 bases at V and 2 bases at J; junction bases unmatched: 5. CDR3 length: 14 residues. Germline V lookup: CDR1 SGHRS, CDR2 YFSETQ. The CDR3, as DNA: TGCGCCAGCAACACAGCGGGAGACACAGATACGCAGTATTTT. It yields the protein CASNTAGDTDTQYF.

The gene calls are TRBV10-2 and TRBJ1-2; no reliable D call. CDR1 and CDR2 (germline): WSHSY, SAAADI. The CDR3 has 14 amino acids. Trimming took off 3 bases at V and 8 bases at J, with 16 bases between the two ends. Here the CDR3 DNA reads TGCGCCAGCAGTGACCCGAACCCAATTTTGGGCTACACCTTC. This encodes CASSDPNPILGYTF.

The chain couples TRBV2 to TRBJ2-7; tentatively, D is TRBD1 (6 bases). CDR3 length: 14 residues. Germline V gene lookup returns CDR1 SNHLY and CDR2 FYNNEI. Trimming removed 6 bases at V and 6 bases at J, with 18 bases between. The CDR3 sequence: CASRAGVVAGEQYF. In DNA, the CDR3 is TGTGCCAGCAGAGCAGGGGTCGTAGCCGGCGAGCAGTACTTC.

The genes are TRBV24-1 and TRBJ2-1; TRBD1 matches 11 bases. From germline, CDR1 is KGHDR and CDR2 SFDVKD. The CDR3 totals 15 residues. Germline trimming cut 3 bases from V and 7 bases from J; bases unmatched to any gene: 4. The DNA of the CDR3 is TGTGCCACCAGTGATCTGGGACAGGGGGAGAATGAGCAGTTCTTC. The encoded protein is CATSDLGQGENEQFF.

This clone was seen only once. The chain has TRBV6-2 or TRBV6-3 and TRBJ2-2; 8 bases map to TRBD1. Germline V gene data show CDR1 as MNHEY and CDR2 as SVGEGT. The CDR3 contains 18 residues. V was pared by 6 bases and J by 4 bases, with 16 bases of the junction left unmatched. The DNA of the CDR3 is TGTGCCAGCAGCCCAAATTGGTGGACAGGGAGGAGCACCGGGGAGCTGTTTTTT. This codes for CASSPNWWTGRSTGELFF.

There are a few counts of this clone. The V gene is TRBV5-8, the J gene TRBJ2-7; 8 positions match TRBD1. Germline CDR1 and CDR2: SGHTS and YDEGEE. The V segment lost 5 bases and the J segment 0 bases; nucleotides outside the gene matches: 7. The CDR3 loop spans 15 amino acids. This CDR3 is CASSMGQDFSYEQYF. The CDR3 nucleotides are TGTGCCAGCAGTATGGGACAGGATTTCTCCTACGAGCAGTACTTC. The complete variable domain, with remaining parts taken from reference TRBV5-8 and TRBJ2-7, reads EAGVTQSPTHLIKTRGQQATLRCSPISGHTSVYWYQQALGLGLQFLLWYDEGEERNRGNFPPRFSGRQFPNYSSELNVNALELEDSALYLCASSMGQDFSYEQYFGPGTRLTVT.

This clone showed up just a few times. The chain carries TRBV3-1 (or the pseudogene TRBV3-2) and TRBJ2-3; unclear D gene. This CDR3 is built from 13 residues. The V end was cut by 3 bases, the J end by 2 bases, with 6 bases between. The germline CDR1 and CDR2 sequences are LGHDT and YNNKEL (reference sequence). The CDR3, as DNA: TGTGCCAGCAGCCACGCTTCCACAGATACGCAGTATTTT. Protein sequence: CASSHASTDTQYF.

This chain uses TRBV5-1 with TRBJ2-5; TRBD1 might be the D (5 bases). Trimming shortened V by 5 bases and J by 5 bases, and 16 bases separated the two germline ends. The CDR3 has 14 residues. The germline V gene has CDR1 SGHRS and CDR2 YFSETQ. Here the CDR3 DNA reads TGCGCCAGCAGTGGCCAGGGATTTTTGGAGACCCAGTACTTC. Translated, it gives CASSGQGFLETQYF.

The chain uses TRBV24-1 and TRBJ2-1, with 13 bases lining up with TRBD2. CDR1 is KGHDR, CDR2 SFDVKD, per germline. The CDR3 contains 16 residues. Losses at the gene ends were 2 bases for V and 6 bases for J; bases not matched to a gene: 3. The CDR3 reads CATSDYTSGRANEQFF. The DNA of the CDR3 is TGTGCCACCAGTGATTACACTAGCGGGAGGGCCAATGAGCAGTTCTTC.

The chain has TRBV7-9 and TRBJ2-1; a weak D match, TRBD1 (5 bases). The CDR3 totals 13 residues. V lost 3 bases, J lost 10 bases, and 13 bases lay in between. The germline gives CDR1 SEHNR, CDR2 FQNEAQ (reference sequence). CDR3 in amino acids: CASSLGLVGEQFF. The CDR3 DNA sequence: TGTGCCAGCAGCTTGGGGCTTGTTGGGGAGCAGTTCTTC.

The chain uses TRBV7-6 and TRBJ2-2, with 14 bases fitting TRBD2. Germline CDR1 reads SGHVS; CDR2 reads FNYEAQ. V gave up 5 bases and J gave up 6 bases; unmatched junction bases: 8. The CDR3 has 17 residues. In DNA, the CDR3 is TGTGCCAGCAGCCCGACTAGCGGGAGGGCCAGATCCGGGGAGCTGTTTTTT. The encoded protein is CASSPTSGRARSGELFF.

This clone showed up just once. In nucleotides, the CDR3 is TGCGCCAGCAGCTATCGACCTCTGGGGGGTGGGGTTTCGGAGACCCAGTACTTC. Translated, it gives CASSYRPLGGGVSETQYF. The J gene is TRBJ2-5, the V gene TRBV5-1; maybe TRBD2 (6 bases). The CDR3 is 18 residues long. The V and J ends lost 3 bases and 5 bases respectively, with 26 bases between them. The germline CDR1 and CDR2 sequences are SGHRS and YFSETQ. Based on the CDR3 plus reference TRBV5-1 and TRBJ2-5, the full variable domain is KAGVTQTPRYLIKTRGQQVTLSCSPISGHRSVSWYQQTPGQGLQFLFEYFSETQRNKGNFPGRFSGRQFSNSRSEMNVSTLELGDSALYLCASSYRPLGGGVSETQYFGPGTRLLVL.

The V gene is TRBV7-9, the J gene TRBJ2-3, with D possibly TRBD2 on 7 matching bases. This CDR3 has 19 residues. CDR1 and CDR2 from the germline V gene are SEHNR and FQNEAQ (reference sequence). With 2 bases removed from V and 1 base from J, the gap between germline ends came to 22 bases. CDR3 sequence reads: CASSLLRGRAGAGTDTQYF. CDR3 sequence (DNA): TGTGCCAGCAGCTTACTTAGGGGGAGGGCCGGGGCGGGCACAGATACGCAGTATTTT.

This clone is a singleton in its sample. The rearrangement joins TRBV7-2 to TRBJ2-1; D may correspond to TRBD1 or TRBD2 (6 bases each). The CDR3 has 13 residues. Germline loops: CDR1 SGHTA, CDR2 FQGNSA. Trimming took 3 bases from V and 10 from J, leaving 13 bases between them. This CDR3 reads CASSFGGLREQFF. Written as DNA, the CDR3 is TGTGCCAGCAGCTTTGGGGGGCTAAGAGAGCAGTTCTTC. Full variable domain (remainder filled in from reference TRBV7-2 and TRBJ2-1): GAGVSQSPSNKVTEKGKDVELRCDPISGHTALYWYRQSLGQGLEFLIYFQGNSAPDKSGLPSDRFSAERTGGSVSTLTIQRTQQEDSAVYLCASSFGGLREQFFGPGTRLTVL.

This chain links TRBV28 with TRBJ2-7; D gene uncertain. The CDR3 totals 13 residues. V gave up 2 bases and J gave up 2 bases, with 7 bases separating them. Germline loops: CDR1 MDHEN, CDR2 SYDVKM. The CDR3 loop is CASSLVKAYEQYF. The DNA of the CDR3 is TGTGCCAGCAGTTTAGTGAAGGCCTACGAGCAGTACTTC. The full variable domain, rest sourced from reference TRBV28 and TRBJ2-7, is DVKVTQSSRYLVKRTGEKVFLECVQDMDHENMFWYRQDPGLGLRLIYFSYDVKMKEKGDIPEGYSVSREKKERFSLILESASTNQTSMYLCASSLVKAYEQYFGPGTRLTVT.

V usage is TRBV6-5 and J usage is TRBJ1-5; no clear D gene. The CDR3 sequence is 15 residues long. The V gene's germline CDR1 is MNHEY and CDR2 SVGAGI. Trimming removed 6 bases at V and 5 bases at J, with 17 bases between. CDR3 coding DNA: TGTGCCAGCAGCCTATCCGGGATAAACTATCAGCCCCAGCATTTT. It codes for CASSLSGINYQPQHF.

The V gene is TRBV7-2, the J gene TRBJ2-1, with TRBD2 identical over 11 bases. After removal of 2 bases from V and 6 bases from J, the junction contained 3 bases not matched to a gene. The germline gives CDR1 SGHTA, CDR2 FQGNSA. The CDR3 is 15 amino acids. Here the CDR3 DNA reads TGTGCCAGCAGCTTAAGACTAGCGGGACCCAATGAGCAGTTCTTC. This encodes CASSLRLAGPNEQFF. The complete variable domain, with remaining parts taken from reference TRBV7-2 and TRBJ2-1, reads GAGVSQSPSNKVTEKGKDVELRCDPISGHTALYWYRQSLGQGLEFLIYFQGNSAPDKSGLPSDRFSAERTGGSVSTLTIQRTQQEDSAVYLCASSLRLAGPNEQFFGPGTRLTVL.

The CDR3 loop is CASSQGGRNTEAFF. In DNA, the CDR3 is TGTGCCAGCAGCCAAGGGGGCAGAAACACTGAAGCTTTCTTT. The chain uses TRBV3-1 (or the pseudogene TRBV3-2) and TRBJ1-1; a weak D match, TRBD1 (5 bases). The CDR3 has 14 amino acids. The germline gives CDR1 LGHDT, CDR2 YNNKEL (reference sequence). Trimming pared 1 base from V and 2 bases from J, leaving 8 bases between.

V and J are TRBV4-3 and TRBJ2-7; perhaps D is TRBD1 or TRBD2 (5 bases each). Per germline, CDR1 LGHNA and CDR2 YSLEER. V shed 4 bases and J shed 6 bases, with 13 bases lying between them. The CDR3 loop spans 13 amino acids. DNA for the CDR3: TGCGCCAGCAGCCTAGGTGAGGGGCTCGAGCAGTACTTC. This gives the protein CASSLGEGLEQYF.

This clone was counted once. V is TRBV27 and J is TRBJ2-1; 9 bases match TRBD2. Per germline, CDR1 MNHEY and CDR2 SMNVEV (reference sequence). The CDR3 extends over 15 amino acids. V trimming: 4 bases; J trimming: 3 bases; junction bases outside the gene matches: 4. Here the CDR3 reads CASSYLAGNYNEQFF. DNA of the CDR3: TGTGCCAGCAGTTACCTAGCGGGAAACTACAATGAGCAGTTCTTC.

The genes are TRBV2 and TRBJ2-1; 9 positions agree with TRBD1. The CDR3 is 14 amino acids. Per germline, CDR1 SNHLY and CDR2 FYNNEI. Germline trimming cut 7 bases from V and 4 bases from J; bases unmatched to any gene: 5. CDR3 in amino acids: CASKGDRAYNEQFF. The CDR3 coding sequence is TGTGCCAGCAAAGGGGACAGGGCATACAATGAGCAGTTCTTC.

The rearrangement links TRBV4-1 to TRBJ1-6; D not resolved. V was shortened by 3 bases and J by 7 bases, with 16 bases between the two germline ends. From germline, CDR1 is MGHRA and CDR2 YSYEKL. This CDR3 spans 16 amino acids. The DNA of the CDR3 is TGCGCCAGCAGCCAGGACGACTCGATGTCGAATTCACCCCTCCACTTT. Its translation is CASSQDDSMSNSPLHF.

This CDR3 reads CASSLDGGRYNEQFF. The CDR3 region has the DNA TGTGCCAGCAGCTTAGATGGTGGCAGGTACAATGAGCAGTTCTTC. The chain recombines TRBV7-2 with TRBJ2-1; unclear D gene. V was pared by 1 base and J by 4 bases, with 11 bases between. Germline-derived CDR1 and CDR2 are SGHTA and FQGNSA. There are 15 residues in the CDR3.